This entry is about one TCR beta chain. Extracted RNA was reverse transcribed, and the resulting cDNA served as sequencing template. The assay was immunoSEQ multiplex PCR, and TCRdb's table has in-frame clones only and misses some. Here the sample spans 150,000 to 200,000 clones, roughly 63% being singletons. The sample is drawn from a study of CD8+ T cells in alopecia areata. Overall study context: Tofacitinib continued for 6 to 18 months and was then withheld for 6 months.

The treatment denotes: oral pan-JAK inhibitor, 5-10 mg twice daily. Here the sequenced sample was CD4+ T cells sorted from blood, taken at approximately week 61, from a patient treated with tofacitinib. The source is a human donor with alopecia areata.

The CDR3 DNA sequence: TGTGCCAGCAGCCAAGATGGGACAGGGTTCGCCGGGGAGCTGTTTTTT. Translation gives CASSQDGTGFAGELFF. This chain joins TRBV4-2 and TRBJ2-2; 9 nucleotides match TRBD1. Germline assignment: CDR1 LGHNA and CDR2 YNFKEQ. Trimming took 0 bases from V and 6 from J; bases not matched to a gene: 5. This CDR3 contains 16 residues.